This TCR beta chain was profiled in a study of blood T cell repertoires in COVID-19. The CDR3 has 16 residues. Germline lookup yields CDR1 SEHNR and CDR2 FQNEAQ (reference sequence). V gave up 0 bases and J gave up 1 base, with 12 bases separating them. The assay was immunoSEQ multiplex PCR, and TCRdb's table has in-frame clones only and misses some. The sample yields about 300,000 clones, roughly 90% seen once. The V and J genes are TRBV7-9 and TRBJ2-5; possibly TRBD1 for D (6 bases). The TCR comes from a woman in her twenties or thirties with COVID-19, enrolled during active disease. Sequencing was performed on peripheral blood. The CDR3 protein is CASSLALSRGQETQYF. The DNA for the CDR3 is TGTGCCAGCAGCTTAGCTCTCTCCAGGGGCCAAGAGACCCAGTACTTC.